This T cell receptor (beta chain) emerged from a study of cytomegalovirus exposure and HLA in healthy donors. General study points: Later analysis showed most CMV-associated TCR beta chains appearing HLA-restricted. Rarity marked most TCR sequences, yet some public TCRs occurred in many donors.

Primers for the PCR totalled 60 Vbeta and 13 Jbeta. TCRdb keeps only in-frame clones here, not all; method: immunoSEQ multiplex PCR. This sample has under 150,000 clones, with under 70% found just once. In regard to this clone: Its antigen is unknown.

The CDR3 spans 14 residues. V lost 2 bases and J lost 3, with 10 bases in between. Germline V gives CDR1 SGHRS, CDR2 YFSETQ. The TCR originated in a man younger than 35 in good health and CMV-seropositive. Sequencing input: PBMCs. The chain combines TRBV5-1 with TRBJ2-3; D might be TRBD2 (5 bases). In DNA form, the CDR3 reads TGCGCCAGCAGCTTTTGGGAGAAAACAGATACGCAGTATTTT. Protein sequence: CASSFWEKTDTQYF. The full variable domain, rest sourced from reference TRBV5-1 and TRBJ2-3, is KAGVTQTPRYLIKTRGQQVTLSCSPISGHRSVSWYQQTPGQGLQFLFEYFSETQRNKGNFPGRFSGRQFSNSRSEMNVSTLELGDSALYLCASSFWEKTDTQYFGPGTRLTVL.